The rows below give T cell receptor beta chains drawn from one sample of a study of T-cell memory formation after mild COVID-19. TCRdb called the 5' RACE reads again in MiXCR, with one record for every CDR3 protein. Of 400,000 to 550,000 distinct CDR3 sequences listed, approximately 23% are singletons. Input material: PBMCs or a T cell subset sorted from them (not recorded which). The receptor set was obtained from an adult woman who had mild COVID-19 (a few samples of this study predate the infection). Cell type and time point are not known. Each CDR3 is given with its conserved first and last residue. A D gene is named only where the DNA matches it firmly. Part of the rows lack a size; the others show once, few, many or a class for expanded clones.

J gene,V gene,clone size,D gene,CDR3 protein,CDR3 DNA
TRBJ1-5,TRBV12-3/TRBV12-4,NA,TRBD1,CASSLQGAISVQHF,TGTGCCAGCAGTTTACAGGGGGCAATCAGTGTCCAGCATTTT
TRBJ2-7,TRBV20-1,many,NA,CSAIISGPPYEQYF,TGCAGTGCTATAATTAGCGGCCCTCCCTACGAGCAGTACTTC
TRBJ2-7,TRBV27,NA,NA,CASSSHVRLGVFYEQYF,TGTGCCAGCAGTTCCCATGTTCGATTGGGGGTGTTCTACGAGCAGTACTTC
TRBJ2-2,TRBV11-2,NA,TRBD2,CASRSTSAGRAGELFF,TGTGCCAGCAGATCCACGTCGGCGGGGAGGGCCGGGGAGCTGTTTTTT
TRBJ2-7,TRBV4-1,few,NA,CASSQDKRVRYEQYF,TGCGCCAGCAGCCAAGATAAAAGGGTCCGGTACGAGCAGTACTTC
TRBJ2-1,TRBV6-2/TRBV6-3,NA,NA,CASSYQVTRYSYNEQFF,TGTGCCAGCAGTTACCAGGTGACTAGATATTCCTACAATGAGCAGTTCTTC
TRBJ1-2,TRBV9,NA,NA,CASSVVSGDYGYTF,TGTGCCAGCAGCGTAGTGTCAGGGGACTATGGCTACACCTTC
TRBJ1-1,TRBV12-3/TRBV12-4,NA,NA,CASSLVGDGMNTEAFF,TGTGCCAGCAGTTTAGTCGGTGACGGGATGAACACTGAAGCTTTCTTT
TRBJ1-1,TRBV29-1,NA,NA,CSVTLQTNTEAFF,TGCAGCGTCACCCTCCAAACGAACACTGAAGCTTTCTTT
TRBJ2-1,TRBV7-8,few,TRBD2,CASSLVASGMMSEQFF,TGTGCCAGCAGCTTAGTAGCTAGCGGGATGATGAGCGAGCAGTTCTTC
TRBJ2-7,TRBV5-1,many,TRBD1,CASSLRDRAEQYF,TGCGCCAGCAGCTTGAGGGACAGGGCCGAGCAGTACTTC
TRBJ2-7,TRBV2,few,TRBD2,CASKLADARSYEQYF,TGTGCCAGCAAACTAGCGGACGCCCGGTCGTACGAGCAGTACTTC
TRBJ2-7,TRBV7-9,few,NA,CASSLYTGRRDEQYF,TGTGCCAGCAGCTTATACACAGGGAGAAGGGACGAGCAGTACTTC
TRBJ1-2,TRBV28,NA,NA,CASSPGGGPNYGYTF,TGTGCCAGCAGTCCTGGGGGGGGGCCCAACTATGGCTACACCTTC
TRBJ2-1,TRBV11-2,NA,NA,CASSLVGAGEQFF,TGTGCCAGCAGCTTAGTTGGAGCGGGTGAGCAGTTCTTC
TRBJ2-5,TRBV24-1,many,TRBD1,CATSDRDRHQETQYF,TGTGCCACCAGTGATCGGGACAGACACCAAGAGACCCAGTACTTC
TRBJ2-3,TRBV6-5,NA,TRBD2,CASSYSLATSADTQYF,TGTGCCAGCAGTTACTCGTTAGCCACTAGCGCAGATACGCAGTATTTT
TRBJ1-1,TRBV20-1,NA,TRBD1,CSAPLTGVNTEAFF,TGCAGTGCTCCTCTGACAGGGGTGAACACTGAAGCTTTCTTT
TRBJ2-7,TRBV20-1,NA,NA,CSARDFGRGLSYEQYF,TGCAGTGCTAGAGATTTTGGAAGGGGACTCTCCTACGAGCAGTACTTC
TRBJ2-1,TRBV6-2/TRBV6-3,NA,TRBD2,CASSYALAAVDEQFF,TGTGCCAGCAGTTATGCCCTAGCGGCGGTGGATGAGCAGTTCTTC
TRBJ2-1,TRBV20-1,many,TRBD2,CSARVLAGSSYNEQFF,TGCAGTGCTAGAGTCCTAGCGGGGAGCTCCTACAATGAGCAGTTCTTC
TRBJ1-5,TRBV2,NA,NA,CASSEWSTANQPQHF,TGTGCCAGCAGTGAATGGTCGACAGCCAATCAGCCCCAGCATTTT
TRBJ1-2,TRBV3-1,NA,NA,CASSLPGRLGYTYGYTF,TGTGCCAGCAGCCTGCCGGGACGTTTGGGGTACACCTATGGCTACACCTTC
TRBJ2-7,TRBV7-9,NA,TRBD1,CASSLNRDRPYEQYF,TGTGCCAGCAGCTTAAATAGGGACAGACCATACGAGCAGTACTTC
TRBJ2-3,TRBV6-5,NA,NA,CASSYEFHTDTQYF,TGTGCCAGCAGTTACGAGTTTCACACAGATACGCAGTATTTT
TRBJ2-3,TRBV7-2,NA,TRBD2,CASSLSGSGTDTQYF,TGTGCCAGCAGCCTTAGCGGGAGCGGTACAGATACGCAGTATTTT
TRBJ1-1,TRBV7-3,NA,NA,CASSFDLYTEAFF,TGTGCCAGCAGCTTCGACCTATACACTGAAGCTTTCTTT
TRBJ2-3,TRBV3-1,NA,NA,CASKQGGGADTQYF,TGTGCCAGCAAGCAAGGGGGCGGGGCAGATACGCAGTATTTT
TRBJ1-2,TRBV4-1,NA,NA,CASSQDGGQIGFYGYTF,TGCGCCAGCAGCCAAGATGGCGGACAGATTGGGTTCTATGGCTACACCTTC